This T cell receptor beta chain was identified during a study of blood T cells in healthy people across ages. Study outcomes and limitations: Possibly confounding the expanded clonotype changes was the fact that donor CMV status was unknown.

Trimming left V 5 bases short and J 0 bases short, with 13 bases between. Germline assignment: CDR1 DFQATT and CDR2 SNEGSKA (reference sequence). This CDR3 comprises 14 residues. Next came a second PCR, run for about 6 to 12 cycles, which used a sample-barcoded 5' primer along with a J-beta primer mix. TCRdb ran MiXCR on the 5' RACE reads and lists one entry per CDR3 protein. The sample has about 1.6 million distinct CDR3 sequences, roughly 32% seen once; the top ten hold about 10%. Ten or more counts support this clonotype. What it binds is not known. J is TRBJ1-1 and V is TRBV20-1, with D possibly being TRBD1 (5 bases). Sequencing was done on a sample of blood. This TCR was sampled from a woman aged 25 to 39 in good health. CDR3 DNA: TGCAGTGCTCCCGACAGAGCCATGAACACTGAAGCTTTCTTT. Translating it yields CSAPDRAMNTEAFF.